This T cell receptor (beta chain) was profiled in a study of T-cell memory formation after mild COVID-19. General study findings and limits: Later expanders leaned CD4+, whereas clones that contracted between day 15 and 85 were balanced CD4/CD8. Still unconfirmed is whether the second-wave clones peaking on day 37 recognized SARS-CoV-2. CD4+ contracting clones were found mainly in CM and EM, and CD8+ ones in EMRA.

The 5'RACE method, run with constant-segment primers, produced TCR alpha and TCR beta cDNA libraries (carrying sample barcodes and UMIs). A single record per CDR3 protein comes from TCRdb applying MiXCR to the 5' RACE reads. The table lists hundreds of thousands of distinct CDR3 sequences, under 30% of them singletons. This clonotype showed up just a few times. Its antigen is unknown. After removal of 5 bases from V and 1 base from J, the junction contained 7 bases not matched to a gene. This CDR3 is 15 amino acids long. The germline CDR1 and CDR2 sequences are LNHDA and SQIVND (reference sequence). The specimen sequenced was PBMCs or a T cell subset sorted from them (not recorded which). V usage is TRBV19 and J usage is TRBJ1-1; 7 bases are shared with TRBD1. This clonotype originated in an adult woman who had mild COVID-19 (a few samples of this study predate the infection). Cell type and time point are not known. CDR3 bases: TGTGCCAGTAGTGACATTACAGGGGCGAACACTGAAGCTTTCTTT. Amino acid sequence: CASSDITGANTEAFF.